These 17 T cell receptor beta chains were sequenced from one sample in a study of T-cell memory formation after mild COVID-19. TCRdb re-called the 5' RACE reads with MiXCR, one entry per CDR3 protein. The repertoire has about 350,000 distinct CDR3 sequences, approximately 13% of them found once; the top ten carry about a fifth. Source material: PBMCs or a T cell subset sorted from them (not recorded which). The receptors derive from a man in his late teens or twenties who had mild COVID-19 (a few samples of this study predate the infection). Cell type and time point are not known.

This clonotype was observed a handful of times. This chain links TRBV16 with TRBJ2-1; D not certain. Trimming removed 1 base from V and 11 bases from J, with 6 bases in between. Germline CDR1 is KGHSY and CDR2 is FQNENV. This CDR3 contains 11 residues. The CDR3 loop is CASSQFQQQFF. The CDR3 nucleotides are TGTGCCAGCAGCCAATTTCAGCAGCAGTTCTTC.

The V gene is TRBV6-5, the J gene TRBJ2-7, with a weak D call TRBD2 (5 bases). The CDR3 covers 16 residues. V was clipped by 6 bases and J by 2 bases, with 20 bases between them. CDR1 and CDR2 (germline): MNHEY, SVGAGI. DNA of the CDR3: TGTGCCAGCAGGGAGGACGCTCGGGCCCGAGCCTACGAGCAGTACTTC. Translating it yields CASREDARARAYEQYF.

The chain links TRBV7-8 to TRBJ2-2; 8 bases align to TRBD1. The CDR3 length is 17 residues. Germline V lookup: CDR1 SGHVS, CDR2 FQNEAQ. Trimming took 5 bases from V and 1 from J; bases not matched to a gene: 9. CDR3 loop: CASSRISGTGNTGELFF. The CDR3 DNA reads TGTGCCAGCAGCCGAATCTCCGGGACAGGGAACACCGGGGAGCTGTTTTTT.

The chain recombines TRBV3-1 with TRBJ1-4, with 7 bases matching TRBD1. Germline V gene data show CDR1 as LGHDT and CDR2 as YNNKEL (reference sequence). J gave up 8 bases and V 4 bases, and 13 bases lay outside the gene matches. The CDR3 is made up of 16 amino acids. The CDR3 nucleotides read TGTGCCAGCAGCCGAGAGGTTTCCGGGACAGCCGAAAAACTGTTTTTT. The encoded protein is CASSREVSGTAEKLFF.

This rearrangement joins TRBV4-3 to TRBJ2-5, with TRBD1 matching over 8 bases. The CDR3 consists of 15 residues. Germline loops: CDR1 LGHNA, CDR2 YSLEER. Germline trimming cut 2 bases from V and 5 bases from J; bases unmatched to any gene: 7. DNA of the CDR3: TGCGCCAGCAGCCAATGGACAGGGCGGAGGGAGACCCAGTACTTC. Encoded protein: CASSQWTGRRETQYF.

This sequence joins TRBV7-2 and TRBJ1-1, with 7 bases that match TRBD1. V was clipped by 0 bases and J by 7 bases; unmatched bases: 8. The germline V gene encodes CDR1 SGHTA and CDR2 FQGNSA. CDR3 length: 15 amino acids. This chain's CDR3 is CASSLASGDRGEAFF. The DNA for the CDR3 is TGTGCCAGCAGCTTAGCGTCGGGGGACAGAGGTGAAGCTTTCTTT. Full variable domain (rest looked up from reference TRBV7-2 and TRBJ1-1): GAGVSQSPSNKVTEKGKDVELRCDPISGHTALYWYRQSLGQGLEFLIYFQGNSAPDKSGLPSDRFSAERTGGSVSTLTIQRTQQEDSAVYLCASSLASGDRGEAFFGQGTRLTVV.

The genes are TRBV20-1 and TRBJ2-5; TRBD2 aligns across 9 bases. V shed 1 base, J shed 4 bases, and the junction held 4 bases outside the gene matches. The CDR3 loop spans 14 amino acids. CDR1 is DFQATT and CDR2 is SNEGSKA in the germline V gene (reference sequence). CDR3 amino acids: CSARGGGASETQYF. The CDR3 DNA reads TGCAGTGCTAGAGGCGGGGGGGCCTCAGAGACCCAGTACTTC.

The chain links TRBV20-1 to TRBJ2-7; 11 bases are shared with TRBD2. V shed 6 bases and J 2 bases; nucleotides not matched to a gene: 3. Germline CDR1 is DFQATT and CDR2 is SNEGSKA (reference sequence). The CDR3 contains 13 residues. DNA for the CDR3: TGCAGTGCCCCTAGCGGGGGGACCTACGAGCAGTACTTC. It specifies CSAPSGGTYEQYF.

The V gene is TRBV20-1, the J gene TRBJ2-3; tentatively, D is TRBD1 (6 bases). The CDR3 has 15 residues. V lost 5 bases and J lost 4, with 19 bases in between. Germline V CDR1 and CDR2: DFQATT, SNEGSKA (reference sequence). This chain's CDR3 is CSAASRGDWSDTQYF. The CDR3 DNA is TGCAGTGCTGCTTCCAGGGGAGATTGGTCAGATACGCAGTATTTT.

The rearrangement uses TRBV4-3 and TRBJ2-3; D might be TRBD1 or TRBD2, each matching 5 bases. Germline assignment: CDR1 LGHNA and CDR2 YSLEER. This CDR3 is built from 14 residues. V was clipped by 0 bases and J by 11 bases, with 15 bases between them. The CDR3 sequence is CASSQEGPAGKQYF. As DNA, the CDR3 is TGCGCCAGCAGCCAAGAGGGACCGGCTGGCAAGCAGTATTTT.

This clonotype was observed at least ten times. The chain has TRBV29-1 and TRBJ2-1, with unresolved D. The CDR3 consists of 10 residues. The germline CDR1 and CDR2 sequences are SQVTM and ANQGSEA. Trimming took 7 bases from V and 5 from J, leaving 6 bases between them. CDR3 in DNA: TGCAGCGCCCGACACAATGAGCAGTTCTTC. This sequence encodes CSARHNEQFF.

This clonotype has just a few counts. The V call is TRBV4-3, the J call TRBJ1-1; no definite D call. The CDR3 has 16 amino acids. Per the germline V gene, CDR1 is LGHNA and CDR2 is YSLEER. V lost 0 bases, J lost 6 bases, and 17 bases lay in between. The CDR3 sequence is CASSQEGWARSPEAFF. The CDR3 bases are TGCGCCAGCAGCCAAGAGGGCTGGGCTAGAAGCCCTGAAGCTTTCTTT.

V is TRBV11-1 and J is TRBJ2-5, with TRBD1 as a possible D gene (5 bases). V lost 0 bases and J 3 bases, leaving 8 bases between the germline ends. The CDR3 is made up of 14 amino acids. Germline V CDR1 and CDR2: SGHAT, FQDESV (reference sequence). The CDR3 reads CASSLASGKETQYF. As DNA, the CDR3 is TGTGCCAGCAGCTTAGCGTCAGGGAAAGAGACCCAGTACTTC.

This clonotype was seen a handful of times. The chain couples TRBV6-2 or TRBV6-3 to TRBJ1-2, with 12 nucleotides matching TRBD1. CDR1 is MNHEY, CDR2 SVGEGT, per germline. The CDR3 totals 14 residues. V lost 5 bases to trimming and J lost 8 bases; unmatched junction nucleotides: 6. The CDR3 region has the DNA TGTGCCAGCAGTGCCTGGGACAGGGGGCTCGGCTACACCTTC. It translates to CASSAWDRGLGYTF.

This clonotype was observed at least ten times. V is TRBV7-9 and J is TRBJ1-1, with no clear D. The CDR3 runs to 13 residues. With 5 bases removed from V and 6 bases from J, the gap between germline ends came to 13 bases. Germline V gene data show CDR1 as SEHNR and CDR2 as FQNEAQ (reference sequence). The CDR3 protein is CASSHGISAEAFF. CDR3 coding DNA: TGTGCCAGCAGCCATGGGATTTCGGCTGAAGCTTTCTTT.

This clonotype was seen more than once but under ten times. The chain combines TRBV6-1 with TRBJ2-6, with TRBD2 as a possible D gene (6 bases). V was pared by 4 bases and J by 2 bases, with 6 bases between. This CDR3 region has 14 residues. The germline CDR1 and CDR2 sequences are MNHNS and SASEGT. CDR3 DNA sequence: TGTGCCAGCAGTGGACTAGCTGGGGCCAACGTCCTGACTTTC. Translated, it gives CASSGLAGANVLTF.

This clonotype was observed a few times. V is TRBV28 and J is TRBJ2-6; TRBD1 is a possible D gene (5 bases). The V gene's germline CDR1 is MDHEN and CDR2 SYDVKM. The CDR3 spans 17 residues. The V and J ends lost 4 bases and 0 bases respectively, with 13 bases between them. In DNA, the CDR3 is TGTGCCAGCAGTTCCCACGGCAGGGTCTCTGGGGCCAACGTCCTGACTTTC. It codes for CASSSHGRVSGANVLTF.